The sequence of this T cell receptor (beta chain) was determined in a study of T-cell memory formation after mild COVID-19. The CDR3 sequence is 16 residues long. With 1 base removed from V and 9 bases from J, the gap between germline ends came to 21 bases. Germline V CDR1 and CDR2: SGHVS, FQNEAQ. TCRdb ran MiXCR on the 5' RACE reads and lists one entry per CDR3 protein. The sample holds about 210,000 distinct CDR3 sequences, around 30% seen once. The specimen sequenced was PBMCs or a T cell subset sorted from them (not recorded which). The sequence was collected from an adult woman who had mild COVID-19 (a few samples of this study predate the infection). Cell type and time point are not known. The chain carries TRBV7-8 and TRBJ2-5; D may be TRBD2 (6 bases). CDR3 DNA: TGTGCCAGCAGCTTAGATATGGCGGGGCTACTGAAGGCCCAGTACTTC. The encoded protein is CASSLDMAGLLKAQYF.